This T cell receptor (beta chain) is from a study of blood T cell repertoires in COVID-19. On the study more broadly: Specimens from acute and convalescent COVID-19 originated in the United States, Italy and Spain. T cells, B-cell-depleted T cells, or PBMCs supplied cDNA or gDNA.

The protocol was immunoSEQ multiplex PCR, while the TCRdb copy is restricted to in-frame clones and leaves out a portion. The sample records about 180,000 clones, about 88% being singletons. The sample consisted of PBMCs or T cells enriched from blood (not recorded which). The clonotype originates from a woman in her 40s with acute COVID-19.

The CDR3 DNA follows: TGTGCCAGCAGCTTGGCAGTTGGGACAGGGCTCTATGGCTACACCTTC. This gives the protein CASSLAVGTGLYGYTF. The chain uses TRBV5-8 and TRBJ1-2, with 9 bases identical to TRBD1. After removal of 0 bases from V and 4 bases from J, the junction contained 7 bases not matched to a gene. Germline CDR1 SGHTS, CDR2 YDEGEE. The CDR3 sequence is 16 residues long.